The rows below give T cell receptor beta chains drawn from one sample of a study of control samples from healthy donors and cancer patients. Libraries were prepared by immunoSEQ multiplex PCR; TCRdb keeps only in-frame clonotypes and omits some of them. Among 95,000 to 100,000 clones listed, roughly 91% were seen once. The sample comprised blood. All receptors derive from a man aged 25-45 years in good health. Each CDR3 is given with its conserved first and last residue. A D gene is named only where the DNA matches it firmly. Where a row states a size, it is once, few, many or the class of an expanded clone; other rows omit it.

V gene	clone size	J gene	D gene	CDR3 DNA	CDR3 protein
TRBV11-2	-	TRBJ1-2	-	TGTGCCAGCACCCAGGGTAACTATGGCTACACCTTC	CASTQGNYGYTF
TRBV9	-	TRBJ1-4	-	TGTGCCAGCAGCGCCGCCGGGGGGGGAATTAATGAAAAACTGTTTTTT	CASSAAGGGINEKLFF
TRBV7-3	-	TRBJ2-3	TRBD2	TGTGCCAGCAGCTCAATTGCGGGGGGGCCTACAGATACGCAGTATTTT	CASSSIAGGPTDTQYF
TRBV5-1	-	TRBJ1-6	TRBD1	TGCGCCAGCAGCTTTGGTTCCGGGACAGGGGGTTCACCCCTCCACTTT	CASSFGSGTGGSPLHF
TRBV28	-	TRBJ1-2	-	TGTGCCAGCAGTTTATGGTCAGCTAACTATGGCTACACCTTC	CASSLWSANYGYTF
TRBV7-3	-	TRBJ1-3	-	TGTGCCAGCATCAACCCTCCGGGGCAGGGGCACACCATATATTTT	CASINPPGQGHTIYF
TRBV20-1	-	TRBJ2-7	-	TGCAGTGCTAGCTACCTTTACGAGCAGTACTTC	CSASYLYEQYF
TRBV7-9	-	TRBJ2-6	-	TGTGCCAGCAGCCCCGGGACCGGGGCCAACGTCCTGACTTTC	CASSPGTGANVLTF
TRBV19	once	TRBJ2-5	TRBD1	TGTGCCACCAAAGGCCGGACAGGGGGGGAGACCCAGTACTTC	CATKGRTGGETQYF
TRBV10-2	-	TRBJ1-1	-	TGCGCCACCCAGATAGCGACGAACACTGAAGCTTTCTTT	CATQIATNTEAFF
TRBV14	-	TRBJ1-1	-	TGTGCCAGCAGCCACCTGGGACATTTGAACACTGAAGCTTTCTTT	CASSHLGHLNTEAFF
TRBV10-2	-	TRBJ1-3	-	TGCGCCGGCCCCCTGGAGGGCCTCTCTGGAAACACCATATATTTT	CAGPLEGLSGNTIYF
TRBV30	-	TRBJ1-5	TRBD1	TGTGCCTGGAGTGAGAACAGGGGTGGCAATCAGCCCCAGCATTTT	CAWSENRGGNQPQHF
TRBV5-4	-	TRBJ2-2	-	TGTGCCATATCGGGGGCGAACACCGGGGAGCTGTTTTTT	CAISGANTGELFF
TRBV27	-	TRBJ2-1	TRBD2	TGTGCCAGCAGTCTAGCGGGAGGATTCTCCTACAATGAGCAGTTCTTC	CASSLAGGFSYNEQFF
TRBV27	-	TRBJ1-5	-	TGTGCCAGCAGGCCGAGTCCTGCAAGCCCTCAGCCCCAGCATTTT	CASRPSPASPQPQHF
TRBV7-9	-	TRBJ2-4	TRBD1	TGTGCCAGCAGCCCAAGCCGGGACAGGGACAAAAACATTCAGTACTTC	CASSPSRDRDKNIQYF
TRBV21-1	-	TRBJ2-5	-	TGTGCCAGCTCCCTTTTAAAGCAGGGGGCTCTACAGAGCCAAGAGACCCAGTACTTC	CASSLLKQGALQSQETQYF
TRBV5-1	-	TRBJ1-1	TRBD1	TGCGCCAGCAGCTTACCCGGGACAGGGAGCCGTATGAACACTGAAGCTTTCTTT	CASSLPGTGSRMNTEAFF
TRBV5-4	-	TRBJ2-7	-	TGTGCCAGCAGTCCTGAAATTGGCTCCTACGAGCAGTACTTC	CASSPEIGSYEQYF
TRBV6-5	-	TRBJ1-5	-	TGTGCCAGCAGTTACAGGGGTGGCAATCAGCCCCAGCATTTT	CASSYRGGNQPQHF
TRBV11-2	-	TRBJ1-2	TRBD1	TGTGCCAGCAGCTTAAACAGGGGAGTAGGCTATGGCTACACCTTC	CASSLNRGVGYGYTF
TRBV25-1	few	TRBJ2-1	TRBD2	TGTGCCAGCAGGGGGGGACTAGCGGGAGTAAATGAGCAGTTCTTC	CASRGGLAGVNEQFF
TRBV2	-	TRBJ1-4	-	TGTGCCACCAGACGGGGGTTAGGTCCTGCTAATGAAAAACTGTTTTTT	CATRRGLGPANEKLFF
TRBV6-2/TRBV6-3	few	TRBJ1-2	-	TGTGCCAGCAGTTACGAGGGGAATGGCTACACCTTC	CASSYEGNGYTF
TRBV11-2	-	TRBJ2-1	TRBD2	TGTGCCAGCAGCTTAGCCGGGGGGGGTTTTTACAATGAGCAGTTCTTC	CASSLAGGGFYNEQFF
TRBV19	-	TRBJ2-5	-	TGTGCCAGTAGTATAGCTGGTAGCGGTAACCAAGAGACCCAGTACTTC	CASSIAGSGNQETQYF
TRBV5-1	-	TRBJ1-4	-	TGCGCCAGCAGCCCCGAGGGGGGGGCGCGCGAAAAACTGTTTTTT	CASSPEGGAREKLFF
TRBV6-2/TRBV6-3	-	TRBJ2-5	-	TGTGCCAGCAGTGACCCCATCGGACAGATCCAAGAGACCCAGTACTTC	CASSDPIGQIQETQYF
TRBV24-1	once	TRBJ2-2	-	TGTGCCACCGACGACACCACTAAGAACACCGGGGAGCTGTTTTTT	CATDDTTKNTGELFF
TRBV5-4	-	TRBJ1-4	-	TGTGCCAGCAGCCCTTACAGGGATAGGGAAAAACTGTTTTTT	CASSPYRDREKLFF
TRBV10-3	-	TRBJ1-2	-	TGTGCCATCACCCCGACAGCTTTGAACTATGGCTACACCTTC	CAITPTALNYGYTF
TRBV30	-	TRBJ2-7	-	TGTGCCTGGAGTGTCATCTCAGGGACATTGAGCTCCTACGAGCAGTACTTC	CAWSVISGTLSSYEQYF
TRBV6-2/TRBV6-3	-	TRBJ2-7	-	TGTGCCAGCTGCCGGCGCCTGGACGAGCAGTACTTC	CASCRRLDEQYF
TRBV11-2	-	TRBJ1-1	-	TGTGCCAGCAGCTTAGAAGCAGTCACTGAAGCTTTCTTT	CASSLEAVTEAFF
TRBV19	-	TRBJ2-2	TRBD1	TGTGCCAGTAGTTGGGCAGGGGGCGCAGGCCTTTACACCGGGGAGCTGTTTTTT	CASSWAGGAGLYTGELFF
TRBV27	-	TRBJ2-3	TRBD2	TGTGCCAGCCGTAACCTCCGGGAGGGGCAGAAGTATTTT	CASRNLREGQKYF
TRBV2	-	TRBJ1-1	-	TGTGCCAGCAGTTTGAAGTTGACAGCGGCTTTCTTT	CASSLKLTAAFF